The 14 T cell receptor beta chains in this list originate from one sample, sequenced in a study of blood T cell repertoires in COVID-19. TCRdb's copy holds only in-frame clones and misses some; the assay was immunoSEQ multiplex PCR. This sample has 130,000 to 150,000 clones, with over 80% found just once. The sequenced sample was peripheral blood. The source of these receptors is a woman in her fifties or sixties with acute or convalescent COVID-19.

The V call is TRBV19, the J call TRBJ1-1, with unresolved D. Germline V gives CDR1 LNHDA, CDR2 SQIVND (reference sequence). The CDR3 is made up of 13 amino acids. Trimming left V 4 bases short and J 1 base short, with 7 bases between. Here the CDR3 DNA reads TGTGCCAGTAGTAATAATCGGAACACTGAAGCTTTCTTT. Translation gives CASSNNRNTEAFF.

V and J are TRBV7-2 and TRBJ2-7, with D hard to call. Trimming took 1 base from V and 1 from J, leaving 8 bases between them. The CDR3 totals 14 residues. CDR1 and CDR2 from the germline V gene are SGHTA and FQGNSA. The CDR3 loop is CASSLGYSSYEQYF. CDR3 sequence (DNA): TGTGCCAGCAGCTTAGGGTACAGTTCCTACGAGCAGTACTTC.

The sample holds one count of this clone. The V gene is TRBV30, the J gene TRBJ1-5, with a weak D call TRBD1 (5 bases). This CDR3 is built from 14 residues. The germline V gene encodes CDR1 GTSNPN and CDR2 SVGIG (reference sequence). The V end lost 4 bases, the J end lost 7 bases, and 17 bases lay between the germline ends. The CDR3 DNA reads TGTGCCTGGACCCCGTTGGCGGGGGGACAGCCCCAGCATTTT. Encoded protein: CAWTPLAGGQPQHF.

J is TRBJ1-1 and V is TRBV6-6, with TRBD1 matching 10 bases. With V trimmed by 2 bases and J by 6 bases, 6 bases remained unmatched. The V gene's germline CDR1 is MNHNY and CDR2 SVGAGI (reference sequence). There are 15 residues in the CDR3. CDR3 sequence reads: CASSYPGQGGPEAFF. In DNA form, the CDR3 reads TGTGCCAGCAGTTACCCAGGACAGGGGGGACCTGAAGCTTTCTTT.

The rearrangement joins TRBV5-1 to TRBJ1-3; TRBD1 is a possible D gene (6 bases). V lost 2 bases and J lost 2, with 11 bases in between. This CDR3 is 15 amino acids long. Germline lookup yields CDR1 SGHRS and CDR2 YFSETQ. The CDR3 region is CASSFSQGAGNTIYF. CDR3 nucleotides: TGCGCCAGCAGCTTTTCACAGGGAGCTGGAAACACCATATATTTT. The full variable domain, its missing parts supplied by reference TRBV5-1 and TRBJ1-3, is KAGVTQTPRYLIKTRGQQVTLSCSPISGHRSVSWYQQTPGQGLQFLFEYFSETQRNKGNFPGRFSGRQFSNSRSEMNVSTLELGDSALYLCASSFSQGAGNTIYFGEGSWLTVV.

V and J are TRBV6-5 and TRBJ2-7; D possibly corresponds to TRBD1 (6 bases). CDR1 is MNHEY and CDR2 is SVGAGI in the germline V gene. V was pared by 4 bases and J by 0 bases, with 13 bases between. The CDR3 is 15 amino acids. The CDR3 loop reads CASSSSGTSSYEQYF. The CDR3 DNA follows: TGTGCCAGCAGTTCCTCCGGGACAAGCTCCTACGAGCAGTACTTC.

Notes on this clone: This sample also contains other DNA sequences that code for the same CDR3. J is TRBJ2-5 and V is TRBV5-1, with TRBD1 matching over 11 bases. Germline assignment: CDR1 SGHRS and CDR2 YFSETQ. The CDR3 runs to 15 residues. V lost 3 bases and J lost 0; bases outside the gene matches: 1. CDR3 region: CASSSGQGDQETQYF. For the CDR3, the DNA is TGCGCCAGCAGCTCGGGACAGGGGGACCAAGAGACCCAGTACTTC.

This chain joins TRBV18 and TRBJ2-1; 9 positions agree with TRBD2. The J segment lost 12 bases and the V segment lost 0 bases, leaving 9 bases of the junction unmatched. The CDR3 has 15 residues. Looked up from germline, CDR1 is KGHSH and CDR2 is LQKENI. CDR3 loop: CASSPPRTSARGQFF. The CDR3 DNA reads as TGTGCCAGCTCACCACCGAGGACTAGCGCGAGGGGGCAGTTCTTC.

V gene TRBV28 combines with J gene TRBJ1-3, with D unresolved. This CDR3 comprises 13 residues. Trimming pared 2 bases from V and 6 bases from J, leaving 8 bases between. CDR1 and CDR2 from the germline V gene are MDHEN and SYDVKM. CDR3 coding DNA: TGTGCCAGCAGTTTAAGCAACGAAAACACCATATATTTT. It codes for CASSLSNENTIYF.

The V call is TRBV7-9, the J call TRBJ1-4; D call uncertain. V was trimmed by 5 bases and J by 8 bases, leaving 15 bases between them. In germline, CDR1 is SEHNR, CDR2 FQNEAQ (reference sequence). The CDR3 runs 14 residues. The chain's CDR3 is CASSPPTRREKLFF. The CDR3 bases are TGTGCCAGCAGCCCCCCGACCAGGAGGGAAAAACTGTTTTTT.

CDR3 protein: CASSTSGQPQHF. The CDR3 nucleotides are TGTGCCAGCAGTACCTCGGGTCAGCCCCAGCATTTT. The gene calls are TRBV6-5 and TRBJ1-5; D gene unclear. The CDR3 contains 12 residues. Germline loops: CDR1 MNHEY, CDR2 SVGAGI. Trimming stripped 5 bases from V and 6 bases from J, with 8 bases between.

This chain's CDR3 is CASSWTGDEKLFF. The CDR3 coding sequence is TGTGCCAGCAGCTGGACAGGGGATGAAAAACTGTTTTTT. The gene calls are TRBV12-3 or TRBV12-4 and TRBJ1-4; 9 nucleotides match TRBD1. The CDR3 is made up of 13 amino acids. The junction had 2 bases not matched to a gene; V was cut back by 6 bases and J by 6 bases.

The genes are TRBV2 and TRBJ1-6, with a possible D match to TRBD1 (5 bases). V was clipped by 8 bases and J by 8 bases, with 7 bases between them. CDR1 is SNHLY, CDR2 FYNNEI, per germline. The CDR3 is made up of 11 amino acids. The CDR3 spells CASLGDSPLHF. The CDR3 coding sequence is TGTGCCAGCCTAGGGGATTCACCCCTCCACTTT.

V gene TRBV2 combines with J gene TRBJ1-2; perhaps TRBD1 as D (5 bases). Trimming cost V 2 bases and J 5 bases, with 12 bases left between them. This CDR3 has 14 amino acids. The V gene's germline CDR1 is SNHLY and CDR2 FYNNEI. CDR3 residues: CASSEMVPGYGYTF. The CDR3 region has the DNA TGTGCCAGCAGTGAAATGGTTCCAGGGTATGGCTACACCTTC.